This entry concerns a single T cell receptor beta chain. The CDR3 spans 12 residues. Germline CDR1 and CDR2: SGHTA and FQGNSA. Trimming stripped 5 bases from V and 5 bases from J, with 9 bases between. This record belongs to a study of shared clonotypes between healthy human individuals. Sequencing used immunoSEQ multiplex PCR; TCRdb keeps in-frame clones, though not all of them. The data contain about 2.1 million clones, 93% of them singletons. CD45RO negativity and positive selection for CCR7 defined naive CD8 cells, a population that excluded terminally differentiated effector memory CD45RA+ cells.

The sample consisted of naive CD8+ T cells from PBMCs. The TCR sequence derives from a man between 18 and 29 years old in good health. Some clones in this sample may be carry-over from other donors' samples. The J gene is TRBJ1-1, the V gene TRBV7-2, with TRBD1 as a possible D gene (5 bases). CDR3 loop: CASSPGLTEAFF. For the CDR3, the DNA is TGTGCCAGCAGCCCAGGGTTGACTGAAGCTTTCTTT.